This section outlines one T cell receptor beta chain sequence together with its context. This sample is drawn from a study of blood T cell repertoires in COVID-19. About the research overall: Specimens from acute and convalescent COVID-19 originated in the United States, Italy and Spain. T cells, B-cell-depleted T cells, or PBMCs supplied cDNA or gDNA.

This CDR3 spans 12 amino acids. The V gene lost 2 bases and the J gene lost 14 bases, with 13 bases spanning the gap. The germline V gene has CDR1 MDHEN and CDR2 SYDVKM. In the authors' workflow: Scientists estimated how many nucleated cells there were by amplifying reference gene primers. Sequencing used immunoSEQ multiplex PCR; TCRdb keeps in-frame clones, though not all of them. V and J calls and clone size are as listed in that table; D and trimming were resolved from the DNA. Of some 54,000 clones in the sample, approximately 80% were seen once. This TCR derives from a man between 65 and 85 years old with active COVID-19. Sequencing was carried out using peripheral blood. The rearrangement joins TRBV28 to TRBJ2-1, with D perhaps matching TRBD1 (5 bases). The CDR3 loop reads CASSLAWQGKFF. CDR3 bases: TGTGCCAGCAGTTTAGCTTGGCAGGGAAAGTTCTTC.